Each of the 19 T cell receptor beta chains below was sequenced from the same sample in a study of beta chain features in type 1 diabetes. The isolated RNA, all of it, was reverse transcribed, so expressed TCRB transcripts were what got sequenced. TCRdb's table, derived via immunoSEQ multiplex PCR, lists solely in-frame clones and lacks some. The sample includes about 470,000 clones, approximately 30% of them seen just once. Sequencing was carried out using naive CD4+ T cells from blood. These receptors were obtained from a man younger than 35 in good health.

This clone was seen just once. The gene calls are TRBV7-6 and TRBJ2-5; TRBD2 matches 7 bases. CDR3 length: 14 residues. From germline, CDR1 is SGHVS and CDR2 FNYEAQ. V lost 1 base and J lost 5; bases outside the gene matches: 4. In DNA form, the CDR3 reads TGTGCCAGCAGCTTAGAAGACGGGAGGGAGACCCAGTACTTC. Translating it yields CASSLEDGRETQYF.

This clone was counted between two and nine times. The chain uses TRBV30 and TRBJ2-1, with D possibly matching TRBD2 (6 bases). CDR3 size: 13 residues. Trimming stripped 4 bases from V and 9 bases from J, with 16 bases between. CDR1 and CDR2 (germline): GTSNPN, SVGIG (reference sequence). The CDR3 DNA is TGTGCCTGGACCAGCGGGCGGCAGTCTGAGCAGTTCTTC. The encoded protein is CAWTSGRQSEQFF.

The chain uses TRBV5-6 and TRBJ2-1; a weak D match, TRBD2 (5 bases). The CDR3 runs 16 residues. In germline, CDR1 is SGHDT, CDR2 YYEEEE. Trimming stripped 2 bases from V and 0 bases from J, with 12 bases between. This chain's CDR3 is CASSFISGSSYNEQFF. As DNA, the CDR3 is TGTGCCAGCAGCTTCATAAGCGGCAGCTCCTACAATGAGCAGTTCTTC. The entire variable domain, with the rest obtained from reference TRBV5-6 and TRBJ2-1, is as follows: DAGVTQSPTHLIKTRGQQVTLRCSPKSGHDTVSWYQQALGQGPQFIFQYYEEEERQRGNFPDRFSGHQFPNYSSELNVNALLLGDSALYLCASSFISGSSYNEQFFGPGTRLTVL.

V gene TRBV7-2 combines with J gene TRBJ2-1, with D maybe TRBD2 (6 bases). CDR3 size: 16 residues. Germline lookup yields CDR1 SGHTA and CDR2 FQGNSA. V was pared by 6 bases and J by 0 bases, with 15 bases between. The CDR3 here is CASSSSSVSSYNEQFF. In DNA, the CDR3 is TGTGCCAGCAGTTCCTCTAGCGTTAGCTCCTACAATGAGCAGTTCTTC.

The V call is TRBV28, the J call TRBJ2-3; D possibly corresponds to TRBD2 (5 bases). The germline gives CDR1 MDHEN, CDR2 SYDVKM. This CDR3 is built from 15 residues. The ends were cut back, 1 base at V and 5 bases at J, with 13 bases in the middle. The DNA for the CDR3 is TGTGCCAGCAGTTTATTTCAGGCCCGGGGAGATACGCAGTATTTT. Amino acid sequence: CASSLFQARGDTQYF.

The chain carries TRBV5-6 and TRBJ2-3, with TRBD1 identical over 9 bases. J was trimmed by 3 bases and V by 0 bases; bases with no gene match: 5. The CDR3 consists of 16 residues. Germline-derived CDR1 and CDR2 are SGHDT and YYEEEE. The CDR3 DNA follows: TGTGCCAGCAGCTTGGAAGGGACAGGGTTTACAGATACGCAGTATTTT. Translated: CASSLEGTGFTDTQYF.

J is TRBJ2-3 and V is TRBV15, with D hard to call. Trimming took off 6 bases at V and 2 bases at J, with 12 bases between the two ends. CDR3 length: 14 residues. The V gene's germline CDR1 is LNHNV and CDR2 YYDKDF (reference sequence). The CDR3 region has the DNA TGTGCCACCAGTAGACCGGTGTCCACAGATACGCAGTATTTT. This gives the protein CATSRPVSTDTQYF.

This clone was detected only a few times. The genes are TRBV28 and TRBJ1-2, with D unresolved. The length of the CDR3 is 13 residues. The V gene's germline CDR1 is MDHEN and CDR2 SYDVKM. The V end was cut by 2 bases, the J end by 0 bases, with 4 bases between. CDR3 in amino acids: CASSLTANYGYTF. The CDR3 coding sequence is TGTGCCAGCAGTTTAACGGCTAACTATGGCTACACCTTC.

This clone was observed a handful of times. The CDR3: CASSSASTDTQYF. CDR3 DNA sequence: TGTGCCAGCAGTTCCGCGAGCACAGATACGCAGTATTTT. The chain joins TRBV6-5 to TRBJ2-3; D gene unclear. Trimming removed 4 bases at V and 0 bases at J, with 5 bases between. This CDR3 comprises 13 residues. CDR1 MNHEY and CDR2 SVGAGI come from the germline V gene.

The chain is built from TRBV2 and TRBJ2-2; D uncertain. With 6 bases removed from V and 6 bases from J, the gap between germline ends came to 8 bases. The CDR3 length is 12 residues. Germline lookup yields CDR1 SNHLY and CDR2 FYNNEI. CDR3 bases: TGTGCCAGCAGAGGCCAGCCCGGGGAGCTGTTTTTT. It yields the protein CASRGQPGELFF.

The V call is TRBV30, the J call TRBJ1-2, with 7 bases matching TRBD1. Germline values: CDR1 GTSNPN, CDR2 SVGIG (reference sequence). The CDR3 covers 14 residues. Germline trimming cut 4 bases from V and 5 bases from J; bases unmatched to any gene: 10. CDR3 region: CAWKDRRQSYGYTF. As DNA, the CDR3 is TGTGCCTGGAAGGACAGGCGTCAATCATATGGCTACACCTTC.

The rearrangement uses TRBV19 and TRBJ2-1; 11 nucleotides line up with TRBD1. This CDR3 region has 16 residues. Germline assignment: CDR1 LNHDA and CDR2 SQIVND (reference sequence). J was trimmed by 7 bases and V by 3 bases; bases with no gene match: 8. The CDR3 loop is CASSMGTGGSWNEQFF. CDR3 nucleotides: TGTGCCAGTAGTATGGGGACAGGGGGAAGTTGGAATGAGCAGTTCTTC. The whole variable domain, filled in from reference TRBV19 and TRBJ2-1, reads DGGITQSPKYLFRKEGQNVTLSCEQNLNHDAMYWYRQDPGQGLRLIYYSQIVNDFQKGDIAEGYSVSREKKESFPLTVTSAQKNPTAFYLCASSMGTGGSWNEQFFGPGTRLTVL.

The chain uses TRBV5-1 and TRBJ2-3; D not resolved. The length of the CDR3 is 13 residues. In germline, CDR1 is SGHRS, CDR2 YFSETQ. Deletions cut 1 base from V and 5 bases from J, with 8 bases between. CDR3 coding DNA: TGCGCCAGCAGCTTGATATCGGAAGATACGCAGTATTTT. This sequence encodes CASSLISEDTQYF.

A few counts support this clone. This chain connects TRBV4-2 to TRBJ1-4, with D perhaps matching TRBD1 (5 bases). Germline CDR1 is LGHNA and CDR2 is YNFKEQ. Trimming shortened V by 6 bases and J by 6 bases, and 14 bases separated the two germline ends. The CDR3 length is 14 residues. The CDR3 sequence: CASSEGNRDEKLFF. Written as DNA, the CDR3 is TGTGCCAGCAGTGAGGGGAACAGAGATGAAAAACTGTTTTTT.

This clone has just a few counts. V and J are TRBV30 and TRBJ2-5, with 13 bases that match TRBD2. The germline V gene has CDR1 GTSNPN and CDR2 SVGIG (reference sequence). This CDR3 region has 15 residues. V dropped 4 bases and J dropped 4; count of bases not matched to a gene: 6. CDR3 sequence (DNA): TGTGCCTGGACTACTAGCGGGAGGGCGGGAGAGACCCAGTACTTC. Translating it yields CAWTTSGRAGETQYF. Supplemented by reference TRBV30 and TRBJ2-5, the full variable domain reads SQTIHQWPATLVQPVGSPLSLECTVEGTSNPNLYWYRQAAGRGLQLLFYSVGIGQISSEVPQNLSASRPQDRQFILSSKKLLLSDSGFYLCAWTTSGRAGETQYFGPGTRLLVL.

The chain is built from TRBV19 and TRBJ2-1; D is tentatively TRBD1 or TRBD2 (6 bases each). The germline V gene has CDR1 LNHDA and CDR2 SQIVND (reference sequence). Between the trimmed V and J ends, which lost 2 bases and 8 bases, there was a span of 16 bases. The CDR3 sequence is 15 residues long. The CDR3 DNA reads as TGTGCCAGTAGTATACGTGGAGGGGGAATGGATGAGCAGTTCTTC. As protein: CASSIRGGGMDEQFF.

This clone has a handful of counts. The V and J genes are TRBV2 and TRBJ2-7; 8 bases align to TRBD1. The CDR3 spans 14 residues. Germline CDR1 SNHLY, CDR2 FYNNEI. Trimming at V came to 7 bases and at J to 4 bases, leaving 9 bases not matched to a gene. CDR3 sequence reads: CASTSPRGRYEQYF. The CDR3 DNA follows: TGTGCCAGCACTAGCCCCAGGGGGCGATACGAGCAGTACTTC. Combining the CDR3 with reference TRBV2 and TRBJ2-7 gives the whole variable domain EPEVTQTPSHQVTQMGQEVILRCVPISNHLYFYWYRQILGQKVEFLVSFYNNEISEKSEIFDDQFSVERPDGSNFTLKIRSTKLEDSAMYFCASTSPRGRYEQYFGPGTRLTVT.

V and J are TRBV5-4 and TRBJ2-5; 15 positions match TRBD2. CDR3 length: 16 residues. CDR1 SGHNT and CDR2 YYREEE come from the germline V gene (reference sequence). The V segment lost 1 base and the J segment 4 bases; nucleotides outside the gene matches: 2. In DNA form, the CDR3 reads TGTGCCAGCAGCTTGCCGGGACTAGCGGGAGGAGAGACCCAGTACTTC. Amino acid sequence: CASSLPGLAGGETQYF.

The chain recombines TRBV5-1 with TRBJ2-4; D tentatively fits TRBD1 or TRBD2 (5 bases each). V gave up 0 bases and J gave up 3 bases, with 13 bases separating them. Germline assignment: CDR1 SGHRS and CDR2 YFSETQ. The length of the CDR3 is 16 residues. CDR3 protein: CASSLEGPGGKNIQYF. The CDR3 DNA reads TGCGCCAGCAGCTTGGAAGGGCCTGGGGGCAAAAACATTCAGTACTTC.